The 14 T cell receptor beta chains below were found in one sample sequenced in a study of identical twins. TCRdb processed the 5' RACE reads anew with MiXCR; each CDR3 protein has one entry. The sample shows just under 650,000 distinct CDR3 sequences, less than 9% of them seen only once. This same sample was also taken into another study, of yellow fever vaccine responses in identical twins.

The sample comprised PBMCs. Source of these receptors: a woman under 30 in good health.

This sequence joins TRBV27 and TRBJ2-7; 10 bases are shared with TRBD2. Germline V gene sequence: CDR1 MNHEY, CDR2 SMNVEV (reference sequence). Trimming removed 3 bases from V and 5 bases from J; junction bases left unmatched: 4. This CDR3 comprises 14 residues. CDR3 sequence: CASSLGLALDEQYF. CDR3 sequence (DNA): TGTGCCAGCAGTTTGGGACTAGCGCTCGACGAGCAGTACTTC.

This clonotype was counted ten times or more. The CDR3 sequence is CAIQQTAYSEQYV. The CDR3, as DNA: TGTGCCATACAGCAGACGGCCTACTCCGAGCAGTACGTC. The genes are TRBV10-3 and TRBJ2-7, with D unresolved. Trimming removed 9 bases from V and 6 bases from J, with 18 bases in between. CDR1 and CDR2 from the germline V gene are ENHRY and SYGVKD. There are 13 residues in the CDR3.

The chain has TRBV3-1 and TRBJ2-3, with 13 bases aligning to TRBD2. Germline trimming cut 4 bases from V and 3 bases from J; bases unmatched to any gene: 7. Germline-derived CDR1 and CDR2 are LGHDT and YNNKEL (reference sequence). CDR3 size: 17 residues. CDR3 sequence (DNA): TGTGCCAGCAGCCTTTGGACTAGCGGGAGTACGACAGATACGCAGTATTTT. Protein product: CASSLWTSGSTTDTQYF.

This clonotype was counted only a few times. V is TRBV20-1 and J is TRBJ2-7, with TRBD1 identical over 9 bases. With 3 bases clipped from V and 5 bases from J, the junction kept 11 bases outside the gene matches. The CDR3 loop spans 15 amino acids. CDR1 DFQATT and CDR2 SNEGSKA come from the germline V gene (reference sequence). The CDR3 sequence: CSASYPGTGPHEQYF. CDR3 DNA sequence: TGCAGTGCTAGTTACCCCGGGACAGGGCCCCACGAGCAGTACTTC.

To note about this clonotype: Relative to the germline gene, one junction end is altered; a read error may explain this. CDR3 residues: CTSSQGWENGEQFF. Here the CDR3 DNA reads TGTACCAGCAGCCAAGGCTGGGAGAACGGAGAGCAGTTCTTC. The gene calls are TRBV3-1 and TRBJ2-1; possible D gene TRBD2, 5 bases. The CDR3 covers 14 residues. Germline loops: CDR1 LGHDT, CDR2 YNNKEL (reference sequence).

This clonotype was seen ten or more times. This chain connects TRBV29-1 to TRBJ1-2, with 9 bases that match TRBD1. This CDR3 is 12 amino acids long. Looked up from germline, CDR1 is SQVTM and CDR2 is ANQGSEA. The V segment lost 3 bases and the J segment 10 bases; nucleotides outside the gene matches: 6. CDR3 sequence (DNA): TGCAGCGTTGAGGGACAGGGTGTTCACTACACCTTC. Its protein product is CSVEGQGVHYTF.

This clonotype was picked up many times. A much bigger clone sits one base away, suggesting this may be a read error. The J gene is TRBJ2-1, the V gene TRBV11-2, with TRBD2 identical over 10 bases. This CDR3 is built from 15 residues. The V gene end was trimmed by 5 bases and the J gene end by 1 base; junction bases not matched to a gene: 2. Germline assignment: CDR1 SGHAT and CDR2 FQNNGV. CDR3 sequence: CASSRSGGSYNEQFF. CDR3 nucleotide sequence: TGTGCCAGCAGCCGTAGCGGGGGGTCCTACAATGAGCAGTTCTTC.

This clonotype was counted between two and nine times. The V and J genes are TRBV11-1 and TRBJ2-2, with D possibly matching TRBD1 (7 bases). Trimming left V 5 bases short and J 6 bases short, with 16 bases between. The length of the CDR3 is 15 residues. From germline, CDR1 is SGHAT and CDR2 FQDESV (reference sequence). CDR3 in DNA: TGTGCCAGCAGCAAGGAGGGGGCCATGGCCGGGGAGCTGTTTTTT. Protein sequence: CASSKEGAMAGELFF.

This clonotype was seen more than once but under ten times. The V gene is TRBV3-1, the J gene TRBJ2-7; 13 nucleotides match TRBD2. This CDR3 is built from 17 residues. V was clipped by 1 base and J by 6 bases; unmatched bases: 9. In germline, CDR1 is LGHDT, CDR2 YNNKEL (reference sequence). The CDR3: CASSQGTSGRALGEQYF. In DNA, the CDR3 is TGTGCCAGCAGCCAAGGTACTAGCGGGAGGGCCTTGGGCGAGCAGTACTTC.

This clonotype was recorded at least ten times. The V call is TRBV12-3 or TRBV12-4, the J call TRBJ1-5; unclear D gene. V shed 6 bases and J shed 7 bases, with 10 bases lying between them. The length of the CDR3 is 12 residues. CDR3 in amino acids: CASREGGQPQHF. The CDR3 nucleotides are TGTGCCAGCAGGGAGGGCGGGCAGCCCCAGCATTTT.

This clonotype was seen ten or more times. The chain couples TRBV5-1 to TRBJ2-3, with TRBD2 matching 8 bases. J lost 0 bases, V lost 3 bases, and 12 bases had no gene match. Germline values: CDR1 SGHRS, CDR2 YFSETQ. The CDR3 spans 18 residues. This CDR3 is CASSWGLDTRPSTDTQYF. For the CDR3, the DNA is TGCGCCAGCAGCTGGGGACTAGATACTAGACCTAGCACAGATACGCAGTATTTT.

This clonotype was counted at least ten times. This CDR3 reads CASKQSNEQFF. The CDR3 DNA is TGTGCCAGCAAACAAAGCAATGAGCAGTTCTTC. The chain couples TRBV7-8 to TRBJ2-1; no clear D gene. V was cut by 7 bases and J by 6 bases, with 7 bases left in between. CDR1 SGHVS and CDR2 FQNEAQ come from the germline V gene. This CDR3 is built from 11 residues.

This clonotype has more than one count but fewer than ten. The chain joins TRBV9 to TRBJ1-2; 9 bases match TRBD1. The CDR3 has 14 amino acids. V shed 3 bases, J shed 4 bases, and the junction held 4 bases outside the gene matches. Germline CDR1 and CDR2: SGDLS and YYNGEE. The CDR3 loop reads CASSADRGFYGYTF. CDR3 in DNA: TGTGCCAGCAGCGCAGACAGGGGGTTCTATGGCTACACCTTC.

The table lists this clonotype with many counts. The genes are TRBV7-6 and TRBJ1-2, with a possible D match to TRBD1 (6 bases). Trimming removed 5 bases from V and 3 bases from J, with 10 bases in between. CDR1 and CDR2 (germline): SGHVS, FNYEAQ. This CDR3 region has 13 residues. The CDR3 here is CASSGRGDYGYTF. CDR3 DNA sequence: TGTGCCAGCAGCGGCAGGGGTGACTATGGCTACACCTTC. Full variable domain (rest looked up from reference TRBV7-6 and TRBJ1-2): GAGVSQSPRYKVTKRGQDVALRCDPISGHVSLYWYRQALGQGPEFLTYFNYEAQQDKSGLPNDRFSAERPEGSISTLTIQRTEQRDSAMYRCASSGRGDYGYTFGSGTRLTVV.